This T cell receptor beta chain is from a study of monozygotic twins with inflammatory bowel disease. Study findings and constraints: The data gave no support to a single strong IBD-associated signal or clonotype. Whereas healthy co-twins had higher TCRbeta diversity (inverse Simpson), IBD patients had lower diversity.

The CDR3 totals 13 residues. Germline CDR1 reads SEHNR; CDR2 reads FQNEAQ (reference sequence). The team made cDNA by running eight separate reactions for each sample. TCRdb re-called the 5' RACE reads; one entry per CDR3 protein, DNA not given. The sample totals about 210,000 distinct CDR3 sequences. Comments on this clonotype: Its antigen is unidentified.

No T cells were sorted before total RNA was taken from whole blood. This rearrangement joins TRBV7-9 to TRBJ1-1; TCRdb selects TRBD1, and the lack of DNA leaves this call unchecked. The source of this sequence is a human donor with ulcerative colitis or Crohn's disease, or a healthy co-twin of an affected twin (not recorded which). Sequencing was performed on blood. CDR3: CASSLWAGAEAFF.